Presented here are 32 T cell receptor beta chains from one specimen sequenced in a study of shared clonotypes between healthy human individuals. Here immunoSEQ multiplex PCR was the method, and the copy in TCRdb shows in-frame clones only, minus some. The sample has 2.3 million or so clones; approximately 93% are singletons. Sequenced sample: naive CD4+ T cells from PBMCs. The subset is: CD45RA+ positively selected. The receptors stem from a man between 18 and 35 years old in good health. Some clones in this sample may be carry-over from other donors' samples.

The chain recombines TRBV7-2 with TRBJ2-5; 9 bases line up with TRBD1. V shed 2 bases and J 5 bases; nucleotides not matched to a gene: 9. CDR1 and CDR2 (germline): SGHTA, FQGNSA. The CDR3 has 16 amino acids. The chain's CDR3 is CASSLWGQGEEETQYF. CDR3 coding DNA: TGTGCCAGCAGCTTATGGGGACAGGGTGAGGAGGAGACCCAGTACTTC. Complete variable domain (other parts from reference TRBV7-2 and TRBJ2-5): GAGVSQSPSNKVTEKGKDVELRCDPISGHTALYWYRQSLGQGLEFLIYFQGNSAPDKSGLPSDRFSAERTGGSVSTLTIQRTQQEDSAVYLCASSLWGQGEEETQYFGPGTRLLVL.

The CDR3 coding sequence is TGCGCCAGCAGCCGACAACAGGGTATCTACGAGCAGTACTTC. Its protein product is CASSRQQGIYEQYF. The chain is built from TRBV5-1 and TRBJ2-7, with D tentatively TRBD1 (6 bases). V lost 4 bases to trimming and J lost 3 bases, with 14 bases between them. The CDR3 is 14 residues long. Germline V lookup: CDR1 SGHRS, CDR2 YFSETQ.

The chain recombines TRBV6-5 with TRBJ2-2; TRBD1 aligns across 8 bases. This CDR3 is 16 amino acids long. V lost 0 bases to trimming and J lost 6 bases; unmatched junction nucleotides: 6. CDR1 is MNHEY, CDR2 SVGAGI, per germline. Here the CDR3 DNA reads TGTGCCAGCAGTTACTCGCGGACAGGGTACGCCGGGGAGCTGTTTTTT. Its protein product is CASSYSRTGYAGELFF.

This chain links TRBV5-1 with TRBJ2-7; D is undetermined. The CDR3 spans 14 residues. Trimming shortened V by 0 bases and J by 3 bases, and 10 bases separated the two germline ends. Germline values: CDR1 SGHRS, CDR2 YFSETQ. The DNA of the CDR3 is TGCGCCAGCAGCTTGGCCCAGAGACGCTACGAGCAGTACTTC. Translating it yields CASSLAQRRYEQYF.

This chain links TRBV28 with TRBJ2-2, with TRBD1 matching over 7 bases. CDR3 length equals 14 residues. J gave up 3 bases and V 6 bases, and 4 bases lay outside the gene matches. Germline V CDR1 and CDR2: MDHEN, SYDVKM. The CDR3 region is CASRRDSDTGELFF. The CDR3 nucleotides read TGTGCCAGCAGACGGGACAGCGACACCGGGGAGCTGTTTTTT.

This rearrangement joins TRBV7-9 to TRBJ2-5, with TRBD1 matching over 8 bases. J gave up 9 bases and V 5 bases, and 17 bases lay outside the gene matches. The CDR3 contains 16 residues. Per germline, CDR1 SEHNR and CDR2 FQNEAQ (reference sequence). In nucleotides, the CDR3 is TGTGCCAGCAGCCTGCAATCCGGGACAGGCCCAGGGGCCCAGTACTTC. This translates into CASSLQSGTGPGAQYF.

The chain joins TRBV29-1 to TRBJ1-2; D is possibly TRBD1 (6 bases). V lost 4 bases to trimming and J lost 4 bases, with 10 bases between them. The length of the CDR3 is 12 residues. The germline V gene encodes CDR1 SQVTM and CDR2 ANQGSEA. Written as DNA, the CDR3 is TGCAGCGTTGTGGGGGGGCCCTATGGCTACACCTTC. Residues: CSVVGGPYGYTF.

Of note for this clone: This sample also contains other DNA sequences that code for the same CDR3. The chain links TRBV5-1 to TRBJ2-1, with D possibly being TRBD1 or TRBD2 (6 bases each). The CDR3 is 15 amino acids. V lost 5 bases to trimming and J lost 4 bases, with 16 bases between them. Germline V gene sequence: CDR1 SGHRS, CDR2 YFSETQ. The CDR3 sequence is CASSLGGRGYNEQFF. The CDR3, as DNA: TGCGCCAGCAGTTTAGGGGGGAGAGGATACAATGAGCAGTTCTTC.

The V and J genes are TRBV7-2 and TRBJ1-5, with 10 bases matching TRBD1. Germline CDR1 reads SGHTA; CDR2 reads FQGNSA. The V segment lost 1 base and the J segment 6 bases; nucleotides outside the gene matches: 9. The CDR3 runs 17 residues. The DNA of the CDR3 is TGTGCCAGCAGCTTAGGGAGCCCCGACAGGGGGCTTCAGCCCCAGCATTTT. Its translation is CASSLGSPDRGLQPQHF.

V and J are TRBV30 and TRBJ1-1; no clear D. Per the germline V gene, CDR1 is GTSNPN and CDR2 is SVGIG (reference sequence). Trimming cost V 5 bases and J 4 bases, with 8 bases left between them. CDR3 length: 11 residues. This CDR3 reads CAWAPSTEAFF. The DNA of the CDR3 is TGTGCCTGGGCCCCGTCCACTGAAGCTTTCTTT. Filled out from reference TRBV30 and TRBJ1-1, the complete variable domain reads SQTIHQWPATLVQPVGSPLSLECTVEGTSNPNLYWYRQAAGRGLQLLFYSVGIGQISSEVPQNLSASRPQDRQFILSSKKLLLSDSGFYLCAWAPSTEAFFGQGTRLTVV.

This rearrangement joins TRBV21-1 to TRBJ2-3; the table's TRBD2 call for D was not verified on the DNA. TRBV21-1 is reported as a pseudogene. CDR3 length: 15 residues. CDR3 protein: CASSRGGPSTDTQYF. In DNA form, the CDR3 reads TGTGCCAGCAGCAGGGGAGGGCCAAGCACAGATACGCAGTATTTT.

V gene TRBV5-1 combines with J gene TRBJ1-1; possibly TRBD1 for D (5 bases). Trimming took off 3 bases at V and 3 bases at J, with 12 bases between the two ends. CDR1 SGHRS and CDR2 YFSETQ come from the germline V gene. The CDR3 loop spans 14 amino acids. CDR3 nucleotide sequence: TGCGCCAGCAGCTGGGGGACGGGCTACACTGAAGCTTTCTTT. It yields the protein CASSWGTGYTEAFF.

In this sample, this clone turned up once. Additional DNA sequences in this sample encode the identical CDR3. The chain joins TRBV6-6 to TRBJ1-2, with D hard to call. This CDR3 is 11 amino acids long. V lost 4 bases and J lost 2, with 2 bases in between. Germline CDR1 is MNHNY and CDR2 is SVGAGI (reference sequence). The CDR3 DNA follows: TGTGCCAGCAGTTCCAACTATGGCTACACCTTC. Its protein is CASSSNYGYTF.

This clone was picked up one time. The J gene is TRBJ2-1, the V gene TRBV18; the match to TRBD2 covers 11 bases. The germline gives CDR1 KGHSH, CDR2 LQKENI. This CDR3 is built from 13 residues. With V trimmed by 6 bases and J by 15 bases, 10 bases remained unmatched. The CDR3 reads CASSERTSGFLFF. The CDR3 region has the DNA TGTGCCAGCTCGGAGAGGACTAGCGGGTTCCTGTTCTTC.

The J gene is TRBJ2-7, the V gene TRBV27; the D is unclear. The CDR3 is 9 amino acids. Germline CDR1 is MNHEY and CDR2 is SMNVEV (reference sequence). V gave up 8 bases and J gave up 3 bases, with 2 bases separating them. CDR3 loop: CASGYEQYF. Written as DNA, the CDR3 is TGTGCCAGCGGCTACGAGCAGTACTTC.

J is TRBJ2-3 and V is TRBV15; possible D gene TRBD2, 5 bases. The germline gives CDR1 LNHNV, CDR2 YYDKDF (reference sequence). There are 16 residues in the CDR3. Trimming took off 0 bases at V and 1 base at J, with 11 bases between the two ends. CDR3 region: CATSRDFRAGTDTQYF. The CDR3 coding sequence is TGTGCCACCAGCAGAGATTTTAGAGCGGGCACAGATACGCAGTATTTT.

This sequence joins TRBV5-3 and TRBJ2-7, with a weak D call TRBD2 (6 bases). TRBV5-3 is classed as an ORF, of uncertain function. Trimming shortened V by 9 bases and J by 2 bases, and 18 bases separated the two germline ends. This CDR3 comprises 14 residues. The CDR3 sequence is CAIRGIPPTYEQYF. CDR3 nucleotides: TGTGCCATACGGGGGATCCCCCCAACCTACGAGCAGTACTTC.

The gene calls are TRBV27 and TRBJ1-2; TRBD1 aligns across 9 bases. V shed 5 bases, J shed 1 base, and the junction held 17 bases outside the gene matches. Germline CDR1 reads MNHEY; CDR2 reads SMNVEV (reference sequence). This CDR3 has 19 residues. The CDR3: CASSPHRGTGLPFNYGYTF. CDR3 nucleotide sequence: TGTGCCAGCAGTCCCCACCGCGGGACAGGGCTCCCCTTTAACTATGGCTACACCTTC.

This chain uses TRBV5-4 with TRBJ1-1, with 8 bases matching TRBD1. CDR3 length: 17 residues. The ends lost 5 bases at V and 1 base at J; junction bases unmatched: 13. The germline gives CDR1 SGHNT, CDR2 YYREEE (reference sequence). The CDR3 here is CASRPRTGQVWNTEAFF. Written as DNA, the CDR3 is TGTGCCAGCAGACCTAGGACGGGACAGGTGTGGAACACTGAAGCTTTCTTT.

This chain connects TRBV7-3 to TRBJ2-3; the D gene is possibly TRBD1 (6 bases). In germline, CDR1 is SGHTA, CDR2 FQGTGA. The CDR3 has 14 residues. V gave up 5 bases and J gave up 2 bases, with 11 bases separating them. In DNA form, the CDR3 reads TGTGCCAGCAGCCCGGACAGAAACACAGATACGCAGTATTTT. Protein sequence: CASSPDRNTDTQYF.

The table lists this clone with a count of one. The chain recombines TRBV11-2 with TRBJ2-4; D may be TRBD1 (6 bases). CDR3 size: 18 residues. Germline V gene sequence: CDR1 SGHAT, CDR2 FQNNGV. The germline V and J ends were trimmed by 4 bases and 11 bases, with 30 bases remaining between them. In DNA, the CDR3 is TGTGCCAGCAGCTCTATTAAGGTCGCAGGGGCTCCCGATCGGTTTCAGTACTTC. Amino acid sequence: CASSSIKVAGAPDRFQYF.

The chain combines TRBV7-2 with TRBJ2-1, with a possible D match to TRBD2 (5 bases). The V gene lost 8 bases and the J gene lost 12 bases, with 20 bases spanning the gap. Germline V lookup: CDR1 SGHTA, CDR2 FQGNSA. CDR3 length equals 13 residues. The CDR3 protein is CASARADQARQFF. CDR3 in DNA: TGTGCCAGCGCGAGGGCGGACCAAGCACGGCAGTTCTTC.

The chain recombines TRBV2 with TRBJ1-2; D perhaps matches TRBD1 (6 bases). The CDR3 totals 13 residues. The germline gives CDR1 SNHLY, CDR2 FYNNEI. With 6 bases removed from V and 1 base from J, the gap between germline ends came to 9 bases. The DNA of the CDR3 is TGTGCCAGCAGGGGGGACAATAACTATGGCTACACCTTC. It is translated as CASRGDNNYGYTF. The full variable domain, in which reference TRBV2 and TRBJ1-2 provide the parts outside the CDR3, is EPEVTQTPSHQVTQMGQEVILRCVPISNHLYFYWYRQILGQKVEFLVSFYNNEISEKSEIFDDQFSVERPDGSNFTLKIRSTKLEDSAMYFCASRGDNNYGYTFGSGTRLTVV.

The rearrangement uses TRBV9 and TRBJ2-5, with D perhaps matching TRBD2 (6 bases). CDR1 and CDR2 (germline): SGDLS, YYNGEE. This CDR3 is built from 15 residues. V was pared by 4 bases and J by 4 bases, with 17 bases between. DNA for the CDR3: TGTGCCAGCAGCCCCCCGGAGGGTCCTCGAGAGACCCAGTACTTC. This codes for CASSPPEGPRETQYF.

J is TRBJ1-4 and V is TRBV9; D gene unclear. From germline, CDR1 is SGDLS and CDR2 YYNGEE. Trimming stripped 4 bases from V and 5 bases from J, with 18 bases between. CDR3 length: 16 residues. The CDR3 nucleotides read TGTGCCAGCAGCTCTGGCGGGCAGCCCCCAAATGAAAAACTGTTTTTT. Its translation is CASSSGGQPPNEKLFF.

This CDR3 is CASSYHAEGSYEQYF. The CDR3 coding sequence is TGTGCCAGCAGTTATCATGCAGAAGGCTCCTACGAGCAGTACTTC. The V and J genes are TRBV6-6 and TRBJ2-7; D is ambiguous. The length of the CDR3 is 15 residues. Trimming cost V 3 bases and J 0 bases, with 12 bases left between them. CDR1 is MNHNY, CDR2 SVGAGI, per germline (reference sequence).

This chain uses TRBV7-9 with TRBJ2-1, with TRBD2 identical over 9 bases. The CDR3 has 16 amino acids. Per germline, CDR1 SEHNR and CDR2 FQNEAQ (reference sequence). V gave up 0 bases and J gave up 8 bases; unmatched junction bases: 8. This CDR3 reads CASSLAGGRANDEQFF. Written as DNA, the CDR3 is TGTGCCAGCAGCTTAGCCGGCGGGAGGGCCAACGATGAGCAGTTCTTC.

J is TRBJ2-1 and V is TRBV19; 8 nucleotides line up with TRBD2. The V segment lost 2 bases and the J segment 5 bases; nucleotides outside the gene matches: 8. In germline, CDR1 is LNHDA, CDR2 SQIVND (reference sequence). The CDR3 length is 16 residues. CDR3: CASSIRLAPPDNEQFF. CDR3 in DNA: TGTGCCAGTAGTATACGACTAGCGCCACCTGACAATGAGCAGTTCTTC.

The chain links TRBV28 to TRBJ2-3; 9 bases align to TRBD2. Germline CDR1 MDHEN, CDR2 SYDVKM. After removal of 4 bases from V and 3 bases from J, the junction contained 23 bases not matched to a gene. The CDR3 consists of 21 residues. The CDR3 bases are TGTGCCAGCAGTTCTCCATCCCCCGCCAGGTTAGCGGGAGATGGGACAGATACGCAGTATTTT. Protein sequence: CASSSPSPARLAGDGTDTQYF.

The chain employs TRBV6-1 and TRBJ1-1; no clear D. CDR3 size: 15 residues. V was clipped by 6 bases and J by 4 bases, with 18 bases between them. Germline loops: CDR1 MNHNS, CDR2 SASEGT. The CDR3, as DNA: TGTGCCAGCAGCCTACGCCTTGGGGTGAGCACTGAAGCTTTCTTT. Translation: CASSLRLGVSTEAFF.

This chain links TRBV19 with TRBJ1-3; no reliable D call. The CDR3 runs to 15 residues. Germline CDR1 reads LNHDA; CDR2 reads SQIVND (reference sequence). Trimming removed 5 bases at V and 3 bases at J, with 14 bases between. In nucleotides, the CDR3 is TGTGCCAGTAGTGCCTGGACCGAGGGTGGAAACACCATATATTTT. Protein product: CASSAWTEGGNTIYF.

In DNA, the CDR3 is TGTGCCAGTAGTCGTAGCGGGAGTGGGGGCAATGAGCAGTTCTTC. Protein sequence: CASSRSGSGGNEQFF. The chain is built from TRBV19 and TRBJ2-1; 9 nucleotides agree with TRBD2. The CDR3 has 15 amino acids. V was pared by 5 bases and J by 6 bases, with 8 bases of the junction left unmatched. Germline V gene lookup returns CDR1 LNHDA and CDR2 SQIVND (reference sequence).